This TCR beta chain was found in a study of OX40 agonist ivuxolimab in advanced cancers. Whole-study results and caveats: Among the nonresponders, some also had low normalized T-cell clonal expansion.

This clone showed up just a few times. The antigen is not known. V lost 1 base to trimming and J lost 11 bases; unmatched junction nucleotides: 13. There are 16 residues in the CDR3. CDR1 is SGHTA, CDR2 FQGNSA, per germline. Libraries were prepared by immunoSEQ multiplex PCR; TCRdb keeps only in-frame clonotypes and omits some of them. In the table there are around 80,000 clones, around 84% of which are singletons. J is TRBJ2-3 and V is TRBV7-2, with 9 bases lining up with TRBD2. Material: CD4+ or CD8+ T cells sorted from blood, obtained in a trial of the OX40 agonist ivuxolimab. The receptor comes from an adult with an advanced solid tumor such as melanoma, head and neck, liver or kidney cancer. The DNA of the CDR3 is TGTGCCAGCAGCTTAGTAGGTCTAGCGGGACCTCCGCGGCAGTATTTT. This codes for CASSLVGLAGPPRQYF. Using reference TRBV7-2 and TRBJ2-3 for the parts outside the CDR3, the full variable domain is GAGVSQSPSNKVTEKGKDVELRCDPISGHTALYWYRQSLGQGLEFLIYFQGNSAPDKSGLPSDRFSAERTGGSVSTLTIQRTQQEDSAVYLCASSLVGLAGPPRQYFGPGTRLTVL.